A selection of T cell receptor beta chains follows, all from one sample in a study of OX40 agonist ivuxolimab in advanced cancers. Profiled with immunoSEQ multiplex PCR; TCRdb holds only in-frame clones, not every one. The sample includes 98,000 or so clones, about 86% of them seen just once. The sample consisted of CD4+ or CD8+ T cells sorted from blood, taken in a trial of the OX40 agonist ivuxolimab. These receptors all stem from an adult with an advanced solid tumor such as melanoma, head and neck, liver or kidney cancer. Both conserved end residues are part of each CDR3. The D gene is left open where the match is weak.

CDR3: CATRGQVVHNEQFF; V: TRBV27; J: TRBJ2-1; length: 14; D: TRBD1
CDR3: CASSQDRKRGGFYNEQFF; V: TRBV4-3; J: TRBJ2-1; length: 18; D: TRBD2
CDR3: CASSPHRVNSYEQYF; V: TRBV5-8; J: TRBJ2-7; length: 15; D: -
CDR3: CASSSGRTSGTEAFF; V: TRBV6-5; J: TRBJ1-1; length: 15; D: -
CDR3: CGAGGPRRETQYF; V: TRBV7-3; J: TRBJ2-5; length: 13; D: TRBD2
CDR3: CAWTPRQGRNYGYTF; V: TRBV30; J: TRBJ1-2; length: 15; D: TRBD1
CDR3: CAGGGLGNQPQHF; V: TRBV28; J: TRBJ1-5; length: 13; D: TRBD1
CDR3: CASVVNSYNEQFF; V: TRBV6-1; J: TRBJ2-1; length: 13; D: -
CDR3: CASSPRRGGNTIYF; V: TRBV19; J: TRBJ1-3; length: 14; D: -
CDR3: CASSHRDEAFF; V: TRBV6-5; J: TRBJ1-1; length: 11; D: -
CDR3: CASSFPDRANEQFF; V: TRBV28; J: TRBJ2-1; length: 14; D: TRBD1
CDR3: CASSLNSLAGQPQHF; V: TRBV7-6; J: TRBJ1-5; length: 15; D: -
CDR3: CASSPDSVDSDTQYF; V: TRBV6-4; J: TRBJ2-3; length: 15; D: -
CDR3: CASRPGLPNQPQHF; V: TRBV28; J: TRBJ1-5; length: 14; D: -
CDR3: CASSFGWRETQYF; V: TRBV11-1; J: TRBJ2-5; length: 13; D: -
CDR3: CASGATERNQPQHF; V: TRBV19; J: TRBJ1-5; length: 14; D: -
CDR3: CASSTTGNYGYTF; V: TRBV19; J: TRBJ1-2; length: 13; D: -
CDR3: CASSLAWTGTDTQYF; V: TRBV4-3; J: TRBJ2-3; length: 15; D: -
CDR3: CASSNRGFATEAFF; V: TRBV6-5; J: TRBJ1-1; length: 14; D: TRBD1
CDR3: CASSQGGRGELFF; V: TRBV14; J: TRBJ2-2; length: 13; D: -
CDR3: CASSPLPRTDTQYF; V: TRBV18; J: TRBJ2-3; length: 14; D: -
CDR3: CASTRAGLTDTQYF; V: TRBV5-1; J: TRBJ2-3; length: 14; D: TRBD2
CDR3: CASSPGGRYNEQFF; V: TRBV9; J: TRBJ2-1; length: 14; D: -
CDR3: CASSLGGTSGSYEQYF; V: TRBV13; J: TRBJ2-7; length: 16; D: TRBD2
CDR3: CASSPLTGANYGYTF; V: TRBV19; J: TRBJ1-2; length: 15; D: -
CDR3: CASSSYRTGPNEKLFF; V: TRBV13; J: TRBJ1-4; length: 16; D: TRBD1
CDR3: CASSPAVKTQYF; V: TRBV7-2; J: TRBJ2-5; length: 12; D: -
CDR3: CASSLFLGNTEAFF; V: TRBV9; J: TRBJ1-1; length: 14; D: -
CDR3: CASTLGEAYNEQFF; V: TRBV10-2; J: TRBJ2-1; length: 14; D: -
CDR3: CASNTRGVAWNEQFF; V: TRBV9; J: TRBJ2-1; length: 15; D: -
CDR3: CASSSPNTGELFF; V: TRBV7-2; J: TRBJ2-2; length: 13; D: -
CDR3: CASSGPLAGTNTGELFF; V: TRBV9; J: TRBJ2-2; length: 17; D: TRBD2
CDR3: CASSFLTGGTEAFF; V: TRBV7-9; J: TRBJ1-1; length: 14; D: TRBD1
CDR3: CASSFRLMENYGYTF; V: TRBV7-2; J: TRBJ1-2; length: 15; D: -
CDR3: CASSGRTGKAFF; V: TRBV13; J: TRBJ1-1; length: 12; D: TRBD1
CDR3: CSFNGQDLETQYF; V: TRBV29-1; J: TRBJ2-5; length: 13; D: TRBD1
CDR3: CASSQRDRVSEQYF; V: TRBV7-6; J: TRBJ2-7; length: 14; D: TRBD1
CDR3: CASSFPGTSKRGYTF; V: TRBV28; J: TRBJ1-2; length: 15; D: -
CDR3: CASSLSGNSYNEQFF; V: TRBV11-2; J: TRBJ2-1; length: 15; D: TRBD2
CDR3: CASSFRPGSYEQYF; V: TRBV28; J: TRBJ2-7; length: 14; D: -
CDR3: CASSYGAGKATF; V: TRBV6-5; J: TRBJ1-2; length: 12; D: -